This T cell receptor beta chain was obtained from a study of T-cell memory formation after mild COVID-19. Regarding the study as a whole: Mostly located in CM and EM were contracting CD4+ clones, with contracting CD8+ clones located in EMRA.

Using its own MiXCR run on the 5' RACE reads, TCRdb lists one record per CDR3 protein. The table includes approximately 440,000 distinct CDR3 sequences, 20% detected once. With regard to this clonotype: Its antigen is not identified.

V trimming: 1 base; J trimming: 8 bases; junction bases outside the gene matches: 7. This CDR3 is built from 14 residues. CDR1 is LGHDT, CDR2 YNNKEL, per germline (reference sequence). The receptor's source is an adult woman who had mild COVID-19 (a few samples of this study predate the infection). Cell type and time point are not known. This chain connects TRBV3-1 to TRBJ1-2, with 7 bases lining up with TRBD1. The sequencing input was PBMCs or a T cell subset sorted from them (not recorded which). The CDR3 loop is CASSQGQGVKGYTF. The CDR3 DNA follows: TGTGCCAGCAGCCAAGGGCAGGGGGTTAAGGGCTACACCTTC.